These 14 T cell receptor beta chains were all obtained from the same sample, sequenced in a study of T cell clones after liver transplantation. Data came from immunoSEQ multiplex PCR; TCRdb stores just in-frame clones and leaves some out. The sample includes more than 70,000 clones, 75% to 90% seen only once; the top ten take roughly 2.8%. Sequences were derived from CD4+ T cells from blood, sampled at the 22-month timepoint. The receptors derive from a human patient who received a liver transplant. Some T cells may arise from the graft donor.

The rearrangement uses TRBV7-2 and TRBJ2-3, with TRBD2 identical over 11 bases. Germline CDR1 reads SGHTA; CDR2 reads FQGNSA. The junction had 9 bases not matched to a gene; V was cut back by 4 bases and J by 6 bases. CDR3 length: 16 residues. CDR3 amino acids: CASSSSGGPRKDTQYF. In DNA, the CDR3 is TGTGCCAGCAGCTCTAGCGGGGGGCCCCGCAAGGATACGCAGTATTTT.

A few counts support this clone. The chain links TRBV5-1 to TRBJ1-1, with D possibly TRBD1 on 5 matching bases. V gave up 5 bases and J gave up 1 base, with 18 bases separating them. CDR1 and CDR2 (germline): SGHRS, YFSETQ. This CDR3 spans 16 amino acids. CDR3 loop: CASRVYPGGPNTEAFF. The CDR3 region has the DNA TGCGCCAGCAGGGTATATCCCGGGGGACCGAACACTGAAGCTTTCTTT. Drawing the rest from reference TRBV5-1 and TRBJ1-1, the complete variable domain is KAGVTQTPRYLIKTRGQQVTLSCSPISGHRSVSWYQQTPGQGLQFLFEYFSETQRNKGNFPGRFSGRQFSNSRSEMNVSTLELGDSALYLCASRVYPGGPNTEAFFGQGTRLTVV.

The chain carries TRBV10-3 and TRBJ2-7, with unresolved D. The V and J ends lost 5 bases and 1 base respectively, with 6 bases between them. The CDR3 is made up of 12 amino acids. Germline values: CDR1 ENHRY, CDR2 SYGVKD. The CDR3, as DNA: TGTGCCATCAGTAGGGATTCCTACGAGCAGTACTTC. Its protein is CAISRDSYEQYF.

This chain connects TRBV11-1 to TRBJ2-5; D not resolved. The CDR3 length is 15 residues. Trimming removed 2 bases from V and 9 bases from J, with 19 bases in between. The germline V gene encodes CDR1 SGHAT and CDR2 FQDESV (reference sequence). The CDR3 nucleotides read TGTGCCAGCAGCTTAACGATATCCGCCGAGACGGCCCAGTACTTC. It is translated as CASSLTISAETAQYF.

V is TRBV19 and J is TRBJ2-1, with 10 bases identical to TRBD2. J was trimmed by 4 bases and V by 5 bases; bases with no gene match: 11. The CDR3 is made up of 17 amino acids. Germline lookup yields CDR1 LNHDA and CDR2 SQIVND (reference sequence). CDR3: CASSWLAGADSYNEQFF. The DNA of the CDR3 is TGTGCCAGTAGTTGGCTAGCGGGAGCCGATAGTTACAATGAGCAGTTCTTC.

This sequence joins TRBV5-6 and TRBJ2-3; TRBD2 agrees at 10 bases. This CDR3 has 15 residues. The V segment lost 3 bases and the J segment 4 bases; nucleotides outside the gene matches: 5. The V gene's germline CDR1 is SGHDT and CDR2 YYEEEE. CDR3 in DNA: TGTGCCAGCAGCTCGCTAGCGGGAGACCCAGATACGCAGTATTTT. Amino acids: CASSSLAGDPDTQYF.

The chain recombines TRBV18 with TRBJ2-7, with 13 bases fitting TRBD2. In germline, CDR1 is KGHSH, CDR2 LQKENI. CDR3 length equals 15 residues. J lost 2 bases, V lost 3 bases, and 1 base had no gene match. The CDR3 here is CASSPTSGGAYEQYF. CDR3 DNA sequence: TGTGCCAGCTCACCCACTAGCGGGGGGGCCTACGAGCAGTACTTC.

The gene calls are TRBV27 and TRBJ2-3, with D possibly TRBD2 on 7 matching bases. V lost 4 bases to trimming and J lost 3 bases, with 14 bases between them. The length of the CDR3 is 15 residues. From germline, CDR1 is MNHEY and CDR2 SMNVEV (reference sequence). CDR3 DNA sequence: TGTGCCAGCAGTTCACCCCGGGGGGCGACAGATACGCAGTATTTT. It is translated as CASSSPRGATDTQYF.

The chain carries TRBV20-1 and TRBJ2-5; D remains ambiguous. There are 11 residues in the CDR3. V was cut by 6 bases and J by 5 bases, with 10 bases left in between. CDR1 is DFQATT, CDR2 SNEGSKA, per germline (reference sequence). The CDR3 protein is CSARPEETQYF. The DNA of the CDR3 is TGCAGTGCCCGACCGGAGGAGACCCAGTACTTC.

The V gene is TRBV4-3, the J gene TRBJ1-6, with D unresolved. The germline gives CDR1 LGHNA, CDR2 YSLEER. The CDR3 runs to 16 residues. Trimming left V 1 base short and J 9 bases short, with 16 bases between. CDR3 coding DNA: TGCGCCAGCAGCCAAGGAGGCGGGCGTCCTTTTTCACCCCTCCACTTT. Residues: CASSQGGGRPFSPLHF.

The chain employs TRBV19 and TRBJ1-2, with 9 bases matching TRBD1. Unmatched junction bases numbered 11, after V lost 4 bases and J lost 5 bases. This CDR3 has 16 amino acids. The V gene's germline CDR1 is LNHDA and CDR2 SQIVND (reference sequence). The CDR3 sequence: CASSSLGTGSGYGYTF. The CDR3 DNA reads TGTGCCAGTAGTAGCCTCGGGACAGGGAGCGGGTATGGCTACACCTTC.

The chain is built from TRBV4-3 and TRBJ2-1; D is perhaps TRBD2 (6 bases). The CDR3 consists of 14 residues. The V end lost 2 bases, the J end lost 9 bases, and 14 bases lay between the germline ends. Germline CDR1 and CDR2: LGHNA and YSLEER. The chain's CDR3 is CASSQIGRVGEQFF. As DNA, the CDR3 is TGCGCCAGCAGCCAAATCGGGAGAGTGGGTGAGCAGTTCTTC.

The chain is built from TRBV2 and TRBJ2-7; 7 positions agree with TRBD1. From germline, CDR1 is SNHLY and CDR2 FYNNEI. There are 14 residues in the CDR3. V shed 6 bases and J 3 bases; nucleotides not matched to a gene: 8. CDR3 DNA sequence: TGTGCCAGCAGCTTGGGACAGCCAAACTACGAGCAGTACTTC. As protein: CASSLGQPNYEQYF.

This clone has only a few counts. This rearrangement joins TRBV18 to TRBJ2-7, with D perhaps TRBD2 (6 bases). CDR3 length: 13 amino acids. V lost 4 bases and J 1 base, leaving 8 bases between the germline ends. CDR1 and CDR2 (germline): KGHSH, LQKENI. CDR3 in amino acids: CASSLGLSYEQYF. For the CDR3, the DNA is TGTGCCAGCTCACTGGGACTGTCCTACGAGCAGTACTTC.